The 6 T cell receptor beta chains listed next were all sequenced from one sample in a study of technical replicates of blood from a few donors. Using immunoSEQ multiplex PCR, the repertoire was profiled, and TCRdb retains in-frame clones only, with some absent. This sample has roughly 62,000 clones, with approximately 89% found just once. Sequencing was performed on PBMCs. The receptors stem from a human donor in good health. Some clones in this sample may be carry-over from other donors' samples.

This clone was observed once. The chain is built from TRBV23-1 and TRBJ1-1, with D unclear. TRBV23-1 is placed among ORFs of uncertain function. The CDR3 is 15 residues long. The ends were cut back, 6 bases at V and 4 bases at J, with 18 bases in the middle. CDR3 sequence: CASSPVPLLSTEAFF. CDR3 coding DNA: TGCGCCAGCAGCCCCGTCCCCCTTTTGAGCACTGAAGCTTTCTTT.

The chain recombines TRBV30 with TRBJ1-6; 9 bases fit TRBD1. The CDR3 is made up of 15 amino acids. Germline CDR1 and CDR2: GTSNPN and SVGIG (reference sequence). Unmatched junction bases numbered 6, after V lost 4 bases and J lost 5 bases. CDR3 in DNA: TGTGCCTGGAAACAACGGGACAGGGATAATTCACCCCTCCACTTT. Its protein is CAWKQRDRDNSPLHF.

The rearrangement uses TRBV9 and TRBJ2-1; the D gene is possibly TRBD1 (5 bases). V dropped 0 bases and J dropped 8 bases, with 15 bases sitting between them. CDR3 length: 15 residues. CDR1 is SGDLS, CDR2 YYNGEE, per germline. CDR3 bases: TGTGCCAGCAGCGTAGGCAGGGCGAGGTGGGATGAGCAGTTCTTC. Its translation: CASSVGRARWDEQFF.

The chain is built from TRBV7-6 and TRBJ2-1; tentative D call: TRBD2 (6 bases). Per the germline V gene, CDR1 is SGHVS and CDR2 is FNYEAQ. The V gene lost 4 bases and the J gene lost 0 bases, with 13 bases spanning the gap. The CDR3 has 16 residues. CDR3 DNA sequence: TGTGCCAGCAGCTACCGACGGGGGAGCTCCTACAATGAGCAGTTCTTC. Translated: CASSYRRGSSYNEQFF.

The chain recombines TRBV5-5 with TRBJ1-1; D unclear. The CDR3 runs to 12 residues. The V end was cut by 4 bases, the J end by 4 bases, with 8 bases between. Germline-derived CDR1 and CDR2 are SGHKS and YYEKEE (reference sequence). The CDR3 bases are TGTGCCAGCAGCCCACTTGGCACTGAAGCTTTCTTT. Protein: CASSPLGTEAFF.

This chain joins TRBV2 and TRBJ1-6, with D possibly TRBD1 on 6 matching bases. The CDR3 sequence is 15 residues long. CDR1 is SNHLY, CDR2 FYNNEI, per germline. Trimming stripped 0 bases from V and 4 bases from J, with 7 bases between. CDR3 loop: CASSEAGGYNSPLHF. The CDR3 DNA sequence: TGTGCCAGCAGTGAAGCAGGGGGTTATAATTCACCCCTCCACTTT.